A selection of T cell receptor beta chains follows, all from one sample in a study of Ad26.COV2.S vaccination and SARS-CoV-2 variants. Clones were read by immunoSEQ multiplex PCR, and TCRdb kept only the in-frame ones, dropping some. The table has around 170,000 clones, approximately 88% seen once; the top ten hold under 7.5%. This specimen consisted of peripheral blood, obtained after recovery from COVID-19. The receptors shown here come from a human donor who had recovered from COVID-19. CDR3s include the opening cysteine and the closing phenylalanine or tryptophan. Fields, in order: clone size, D gene, J gene, V gene, CDR3 protein, CDR3 DNA. The D gene is left open where the match is weak. Only part of the rows carry a size: once, few, many, or a class if the clone is expanded.

NA	NA	TRBJ2-5	TRBV4-2	CASSQGESETQYF	TGTGCCAGCAGCCAAGGGGAGTCGGAGACCCAGTACTTC
NA	TRBD1	TRBJ1-1	TRBV6-5	CASSPTGVNTEAFF	TGTGCCAGCAGCCCGACAGGGGTCAACACTGAAGCTTTCTTT
NA	NA	TRBJ1-2	TRBV19	CASNLGLNNYGYTF	TGTGCCAGTAACTTGGGCCTGAATAACTATGGCTACACCTTC
NA	NA	TRBJ2-7	TRBV15	CATSRFGQSYEQYF	TGTGCCACCAGCAGGTTTGGTCAGTCCTACGAGCAGTACTTC
few	NA	TRBJ1-1	TRBV6-1	CASSESRNTEAFF	TGTGCCAGCAGTGAATCCCGAAACACTGAAGCTTTCTTT
once	TRBD2	TRBJ2-5	TRBV6-5	CASGGGAGETQYF	TGTGCCAGCGGCGGGGGGGCAGGGGAGACCCAGTACTTC
NA	TRBD2	TRBJ2-1	TRBV7-6	CASSLGAGGISNEQFF	TGTGCCAGCAGCTTGGGCGCGGGGGGGATAAGTAACGAGCAGTTCTTC
once	NA	TRBJ1-2	TRBV18	CASSLSGGPRGYTF	TGTGCCAGCTCACTATCGGGGGGCCCTAGGGGCTACACCTTC
NA	NA	TRBJ2-7	TRBV28	CASSPSGGSYYEQYF	TGTGCCAGCAGTCCCTCAGGGGGGTCCTACTACGAGCAGTACTTC
NA	NA	TRBJ2-5	TRBV4-2	CASSLLGGDIKETQYF	TGTGCCAGCAGCCTTCTGGGAGGAGATATTAAAGAGACCCAGTACTTC
once	NA	TRBJ2-1	TRBV12-3/TRBV12-4	CASSLYRGEQFF	TGTGCCAGCAGTTTATATCGGGGGGAGCAGTTCTTC
NA	TRBD1	TRBJ2-7	TRBV29-1	CSVEGQGAAEQYF	TGCAGCGTTGAAGGTCAGGGGGCCGCCGAGCAGTACTTC
once	NA	TRBJ2-7	TRBV30	CAWSVTGVYEQYF	TGTGCCTGGAGTGTAACGGGGGTCTACGAGCAGTACTTC
NA	NA	TRBJ1-5	TRBV18	CASSPGTGQGNQPQHF	TGTGCCAGCTCACCGGGCACAGGGCAGGGTAATCAGCCCCAGCATTTT
once	NA	TRBJ2-3	TRBV7-3	CASSQGPQGTQYF	TGTGCCAGCAGCCAGGGCCCTCAAGGTACGCAGTATTTT
NA	NA	TRBJ1-2	TRBV27	CASSSGTNYGYTF	TGTGCCAGCAGTTCCGGGACAAATTATGGCTACACCTTC
NA	TRBD1	TRBJ2-2	TRBV28	CASSLTGGIGELFF	TGTGCCAGCAGCTTGACAGGGGGCATCGGGGAGCTGTTTTTT
once	NA	TRBJ2-1	TRBV12-3/TRBV12-4	CASSLSSSHEQFF	TGTGCCAGCAGTTTATCAAGCTCTCATGAGCAGTTCTTC
NA	TRBD1	TRBJ1-1	TRBV28	CASRHGQGLAEAFF	TGTGCCAGCAGACACGGACAGGGACTAGCTGAAGCTTTCTTT
once	NA	TRBJ2-2	TRBV9	CASSDKGHNTGELFF	TGTGCCAGCAGCGACAAGGGACATAACACCGGGGAGCTGTTTTTT
NA	TRBD2	TRBJ2-1	TRBV7-9	CASSSLGGFEQFF	TGTGCCAGCAGCTCGCTCGGGGGGTTTGAGCAGTTCTTC
NA	NA	TRBJ1-2	TRBV2	CASSEELGGYGYTF	TGTGCCAGCAGTGAAGAATTGGGTGGCTATGGCTACACCTTC
NA	TRBD1	TRBJ2-2	TRBV5-5	CASSLALTGVNTGELFF	TGTGCCAGCAGCTTGGCCCTGACAGGGGTGAACACCGGGGAGCTGTTTTTT
few	NA	TRBJ1-4	TRBV3-1/TRBV3-2	CASSQVDEKLFF	TGTGCCAGCAGCCAAGTGGATGAAAAACTGTTTTTT
NA	NA	TRBJ2-5	TRBV18	CASSTDSQETQYF	TGTGCCAGCTCAACCGACAGTCAAGAGACCCAGTACTTC
NA	NA	TRBJ2-7	TRBV9	CASSGVSGSEQYF	TGTGCCAGCAGCGGGGTGTCCGGGTCGGAGCAGTACTTC
NA	NA	TRBJ1-2	TRBV6-5	CASKRGNYGYTF	TGTGCCAGCAAAAGGGGGAACTATGGCTACACCTTC
NA	TRBD2	TRBJ2-3	TRBV7-9	CASSPLAGTDTQYF	TGTGCCAGCAGCCCACTAGCGGGCACAGATACGCAGTATTTT
NA	NA	TRBJ1-5	TRBV3-1/TRBV3-2	CASSLNNGNQPQHF	TGTGCGAGCAGTCTTAACAATGGAAATCAGCCCCAGCATTTT
NA	NA	TRBJ2-3	TRBV9	CASSLAASTDTQYF	TGTGCCAGCAGTTTAGCGGCCAGCACAGATACGCAGTATTTT
NA	NA	TRBJ2-2	TRBV7-8	CASSSRGGANTGELFF	TGTGCCAGCAGCTCCCGAGGCGGGGCGAACACCGGGGAGCTGTTTTTT
NA	TRBD2	TRBJ2-3	TRBV2	CASSPGLAEADTQYF	TGTGCCAGCAGCCCGGGACTAGCGGAGGCAGATACGCAGTATTTT
once	TRBD1	TRBJ1-2	TRBV28	CASSFSDRFEGYTF	TGTGCCAGCAGTTTCTCGGACAGGTTTGAGGGCTACACCTTC
NA	TRBD1	TRBJ2-7	TRBV7-9	CASDSSTGRPYEQYF	TGTGCCAGCGATTCGTCGACAGGGAGACCCTACGAGCAGTACTTC
few	NA	TRBJ1-2	TRBV2	CASTGANYGYTF	TGTGCCAGCACGGGCGCTAACTATGGCTACACCTTC
NA	TRBD2	TRBJ2-1	TRBV27	CASSSPAGAGNEQFF	TGTGCCAGCAGTTCCCCAGCGGGGGCGGGGAATGAGCAGTTCTTC
NA	NA	TRBJ2-2	TRBV10-3	CAISDLLGHTGELFF	TGTGCCATCAGTGACCTCCTGGGACACACCGGGGAGCTGTTTTTT
NA	TRBD1	TRBJ1-2	TRBV28	CASSFADRLPYGYTF	TGTGCCAGCAGTTTCGCGGACAGGCTCCCCTATGGCTACACCTTC
NA	NA	TRBJ1-1	TRBV4-1	CASSQVPLRSEAFF	TGCGCCAGCAGCCAAGTTCCCCTCCGCAGTGAAGCTTTCTTT
NA	NA	TRBJ1-3	TRBV7-4	CASSSKVLRHRGNTIYF	TGTGCCAGCAGCTCCAAAGTGCTAAGGCATCGGGGAAACACCATATATTTT
NA	NA	TRBJ2-1	TRBV9	CASSRAGPSYNEQFF	TGTGCCAGCAGCAGGGCGGGCCCCTCCTACAATGAGCAGTTCTTC
few	NA	TRBJ1-1	TRBV2	CASSIWGQAFF	TGTGCCAGCAGCATTTGGGGGCAGGCTTTCTTT
NA	TRBD2	TRBJ2-7	TRBV6-6	CASSPVRDLGLAGVESYEQYF	TGTGCCAGCAGTCCCGTACGGGACCTGGGACTAGCGGGAGTAGAGTCCTACGAGCAGTACTTC
few	TRBD1	TRBJ1-6	TRBV9	CASSPEGGNNSPLHF	TGTGCCAGCAGCCCCGAAGGGGGCAATAATTCACCCCTCCACTTT
few	TRBD1	TRBJ1-1	TRBV9	CASSPRLTGITEAFF	TGTGCCAGCAGCCCCCGACTGACAGGGATCACTGAAGCTTTCTTT
NA	TRBD2	TRBJ2-7	TRBV4-1	CASSQGREVEQYF	TGCGCCAGCAGCCAAGGACGGGAGGTCGAGCAGTACTTC
NA	NA	TRBJ1-6	TRBV3-1/TRBV3-2	CASSQGQPNSPLHF	TGTGCCAGCAGCCAGGGACAACCTAATTCACCCCTCCACTTT
NA	NA	TRBJ1-3	TRBV29-1	CSAGSSGNTIYF	TGCAGCGCAGGGAGCTCCGGAAACACCATATATTTT
NA	TRBD2	TRBJ2-7	TRBV9	CASSAAGGSYEQYF	TGTGCCAGCAGCGCAGCGGGAGGCTCCTACGAGCAGTACTTC